This T cell receptor (beta chain) was recovered during a study of T cells after yellow fever vaccination (dated by TCRdb to between 2018 and 2020). Notes on the research overall: The SMART-Seq v4 Ultra Low Input RNA kit was used to prepare libraries from fractions with low cell numbers. Two healthy male donors, one aged 18 to 30 and one aged 30 to 40 years, made up the cohort. Bulk PBMC replicates and cell subsets were isolated from blood drawn at multiple timepoints before and after both primary and secondary immunization. To follow T-cell clones before and after both primary and booster YFV17D yellow fever vaccination, bulk TCR alpha and beta repertoires underwent longitudinal sequencing.

The CDR3 holds 14 amino acids from the cysteine to the phenylalanine. This entry keeps only the CDR3 DNA: 42 bases, framed from base 1. Trimming leaves V shorter by 6 bases and J shorter by 6 bases, with the junction holding 7 bases beyond the gene matches. CDR1 and CDR2 are read off the germline V gene as KGHSH and LQKENI. The treatment or condition label corresponds to: live attenuated yellow fever vaccine strain. PBMCs were isolated from peripheral blood using a standard Ficoll-Paque protocol. CD4 and CD8 T-cell fractions were isolated with Dynabeads CD4 and CD8 positive selection kits. TriZol was used to extract RNA from bulk PBMCs, from CD4 and CD8 fractions, and from dextramer-positive and dextramer-negative fractions. This clonotype was seen many times. What this receptor recognizes is not known. Nothing much larger sits one base from this clone, and base qualities are not available. Broad study findings and their caveats: Computational filtering was needed because FACS-sorted repertoires could contain abundant contaminating clonotypes from the bulk population. Only a couple of donors were included in the study, so the extent to which the findings can be generalized is limited. Most clones expanded after primary vaccination (almost 97% of CD4 and 88% of CD8) were re-detected after the booster, suggesting that broad memory maintenance occurred. The secondary T-cell response was found to be weaker but faster than the primary response, with a peak reached on day 5 rather than on day 15. A small share of clonotypes was detected in both CD4 and CD8 compartments, with the overlap likely arising from convergent recombination.

Synthesis of TCR cDNA relied on 5'RACE template switching, a step that introduced a universal primer site along with unique molecular identifiers. Priming for cDNA synthesis came from both the TCR alpha and TCR beta constant segments. Library amplification involved two PCR steps, and the second step added sample barcodes and sequencing adapters. Libraries were sequenced on Illumina HiSeq 2500 (2x100 bp) or NovaSeq (2x150 bp). The study's processing was this. Demultiplexing of reads and collapsing into UMI consensus sequences were performed with MIGEC, and V(D)J alignment was carried out with MiXCR. Vaccine-responding clonotypes were defined with edgeR using replicate PBMC samples, requiring FDR below 0.01 and a log2 fold change above 5 up to day 15. Bulk clonotypes were assigned CD4 or CD8 identity according to which sequenced CD4 or CD8 repertoire held them at higher abundance. TCRdb applied fastp at Q25 and MiXCR to the public reads, then kept only in-frame beta chains. Rows with a matching CDR3 protein are joined into one entry that keeps the most common DNA and genes. V and J calls and clone size were set by TCRdb, not the authors. The sample table records 120,000 or so distinct CDR3 sequences; 6.5% to 9% of these occur just once. The ten largest clones capture more than 2.5% of the sample.

This sequence originates from a man aged 18 to 35 who received the YFV17D yellow fever vaccine. The chain uses TRBV18 and TRBJ2-2; TRBD1 matches 7 bases in the middle. The sequences come from CD4+ T cells sorted from PBMCs, collected about 41 days after the first yellow fever vaccination. The CDR3 sequence is CASSGPGQAGELFF. The DNA sequence is given as TGTGCCAGCTCGGGACCCGGACAGGCCGGGGAGCTGTTTTTT. Reference TRBV18 and TRBJ2-2 genes cover what lies past the CDR3, so the full variable domain is NAGVMQNPRHLVRRRGQEARLRCSPMKGHSHVYWYRQLPEEGLKFMVYLQKENIIDESGMPKERFSAEFPKEGPSILRIQQVVRGDSAAYFCASSGPGQAGELFFGEGSRLTVL.